This T cell receptor (beta chain) was documented in a study of long-term antiretroviral therapy in people with HIV. Broader study findings: ART was followed by higher diversity that remained below transplant donor controls.

The germline gives CDR1 SGHNT, CDR2 YYREEE (reference sequence). CDR3 length: 15 amino acids. V was cut by 1 base and J by 0 bases, with 9 bases left in between. Runs used v3.0 of the immunoSEQ assay and were done at survey level. Repertoires were generated with immunoSEQ multiplex PCR, while TCRdb's copy carries only in-frame clones and drops some. The sample includes tens of thousands of clones, 76% of them seen just once. Inclusion required at least two post-ART and at least one pre-ART PBMC samples. United States facilities provided treatment to all participants with HIV. Points on this clone: No antigen is known for it.

The rearrangement uses TRBV5-4 and TRBJ2-3; weak D call: TRBD1 (5 bases). The sequenced sample was unsorted PBMCs, obtained 1.1 years before starting antiretroviral therapy. This TCR came from a woman between 35 and 50 years old with HIV. The CDR3, as DNA: TGTGCCAGCAGCTTGCAGGGTGGTAGCACAGATACGCAGTATTTT. Translation gives CASSLQGGSTDTQYF.